These T cell receptor beta chains were read from a single sample in a study of shared clonotypes between healthy human individuals. Clones were sequenced by immunoSEQ multiplex PCR, and TCRdb holds only the in-frame ones, with some missing. The sample holds around 2.1 million clones, 90% to 97% seen once. The material sequenced was naive CD4+ T cells sorted from blood. The receptors derive from a young man in good health. The CDR3 runs from the conserved cysteine through the conserved F or W. Fields, in order: clone size, J gene, V gene, D gene, CDR3 DNA, CDR3 protein. The D gene is left open where the match is weak. Clone size is not always given. Where it is, it says once, few, many or a class for expanded clones.

-	TRBJ2-3	TRBV7-8	-	TGTGCCAGCAGCTCCCGGCGGGATACGCAGTATTTT	CASSSRRDTQYF
-	TRBJ1-1	TRBV29-1	TRBD1	TGCAGCTCCCGGGACAGGGTCGTCGGGAACACTGAAGCTTTCTTT	CSSRDRVVGNTEAFF
-	TRBJ2-7	TRBV7-2	-	TGTGCCAGCAGCCGTTTAGGCCAATATGGGAGCTACGAGCAGTACTTC	CASSRLGQYGSYEQYF
-	TRBJ2-7	TRBV7-2	TRBD1	TGTGCCAGCAGCTTACGGACAGGGGGGATATTCCTCGACTCCTACGAGCAGTACTTC	CASSLRTGGIFLDSYEQYF
-	TRBJ1-1	TRBV5-1	TRBD1	TGCGCCAGCAGCTTGGAGGGGGCGAACACTGAAGCTTTCTTT	CASSLEGANTEAFF
-	TRBJ2-1	TRBV30	TRBD2	TGTGCCTGGAGTGTACTCCGGACTAGCGGGGGGAGCTCCTACAATGAGCAGTTCTTC	CAWSVLRTSGGSSYNEQFF
-	TRBJ2-2	TRBV19	-	TGTGCCAGTAGTATTCTCGGGGTAAACACCGGGGAGCTGTTTTTT	CASSILGVNTGELFF
once	TRBJ1-1	TRBV6-5	-	TGTGCCAGCAGGGAGATAGACAGACCCAACACTGAAGCTTTCTTT	CASREIDRPNTEAFF
-	TRBJ1-1	TRBV28	-	TGTGCCAGCACCAATACCGTTAACACTGAAGCTTTCTTT	CASTNTVNTEAFF
-	TRBJ2-3	TRBV5-1	-	TGCGCCAGCATAGAATTAGGCGGAGCCACGCAGTATTTT	CASIELGGATQYF
-	TRBJ2-7	TRBV30	TRBD1	TGTGCCTGGAGCGCCCAGGGGGTACTTGGCGAGCAGTACTTC	CAWSAQGVLGEQYF
-	TRBJ1-6	TRBV6-4	-	TGTGCCAGCAGTGAAGTAACGGGGTCACCCCTCCACTTT	CASSEVTGSPLHF
-	TRBJ1-1	TRBV6-5	TRBD1	TGTGCCAGCAGAAAACAGGGGCTTCTGAACACTGAAGCTTTCTTT	CASRKQGLLNTEAFF
-	TRBJ2-3	TRBV28	TRBD2	TGTGCCAGCAGTTCAAACCTAGCGGGGTTCACAGATACGCAGTATTTT	CASSSNLAGFTDTQYF
-	TRBJ2-7	TRBV10-3	-	TGTGCCATCAGTGCCCGGAAAGAGGGAACCCACGAGCAGTACTTC	CAISARKEGTHEQYF
-	TRBJ2-1	TRBV20-1	-	TGCAGTGCTAGACTAAAAGGTGAGCAGTTCTTC	CSARLKGEQFF
-	TRBJ2-7	TRBV5-1	-	TGCGCCAGCAGCTTGACAGGGACTACCTACGAGCAGTACTTC	CASSLTGTTYEQYF
-	TRBJ1-2	TRBV6-6	TRBD1	TGTGCCAGCAGTTATACAGGGGAGGCCTATGGCTACACCTTC	CASSYTGEAYGYTF
-	TRBJ2-3	TRBV7-9	-	TGTGCCAGCAGCACAGGCGTGGCAGCCACAGATACGCAGTATTTT	CASSTGVAATDTQYF
-	TRBJ2-7	TRBV5-4	TRBD1	TGTGCCAGCAGCTTCTTCGGGACAGGGCTCTCCTACGAGCAGTACTTC	CASSFFGTGLSYEQYF
-	TRBJ1-6	TRBV2	-	TGTGCCAGCAGTGAAGGGAGGGTTAGGAATAATTCACCCCTCCACTTT	CASSEGRVRNNSPLHF
-	TRBJ2-7	TRBV5-1	-	TGCGCCAGCAGCTTGCAGGGTTCCTACGAGCAGTACTTC	CASSLQGSYEQYF